These 10 T cell receptor beta chains share one sample of origin, sequenced in a study of T-cell memory formation after mild COVID-19. TCRdb analysed the 5' RACE reads with MiXCR anew, one entry per CDR3 protein. The data show approximately 300,000 distinct CDR3 sequences, with roughly 15% seen just once and 20% to 25% held by the top ten. The source material was PBMCs or a T cell subset sorted from them (not recorded which). The receptors shown here come from a man aged 18 to 35 who had mild COVID-19 (a few samples of this study predate the infection). Cell type and time point are not known.

J is TRBJ2-3 and V is TRBV5-1; D possibly corresponds to TRBD2 (5 bases). The germline V and J ends were trimmed by 0 bases and 2 bases, with 13 bases remaining between them. The V gene's germline CDR1 is SGHRS and CDR2 YFSETQ. There are 16 residues in the CDR3. The CDR3 region has the DNA TGCGCCAGCAGCTTGGACCCTCTGAGGGCCACAGATACGCAGTATTTT. Its protein is CASSLDPLRATDTQYF.

The rearrangement links TRBV28 to TRBJ1-4; D is unresolved. V lost 5 bases and J 0 bases, leaving 10 bases between the germline ends. This CDR3 region has 15 residues. Germline V gene sequence: CDR1 MDHEN, CDR2 SYDVKM. The DNA for the CDR3 is TGTGCCAGCAGTCCTATTAGAGCAACTAATGAAAAACTGTTTTTT. It encodes CASSPIRATNEKLFF.

This clonotype was picked up many times. This chain uses TRBV7-9 with TRBJ1-1; no definite D call. The CDR3 runs 13 residues. Deletions cut 3 bases from V and 3 bases from J, with 8 bases between. Germline lookup yields CDR1 SEHNR and CDR2 FQNEAQ (reference sequence). CDR3 DNA: TGTGCCAGCAGCTTCCAGATATACACTGAAGCTTTCTTT. Translation gives CASSFQIYTEAFF.

This clonotype occurred many times. This chain uses TRBV3-1 with TRBJ2-2, with 7 bases matching TRBD2. CDR3 length: 14 amino acids. V shed 1 base, J shed 8 bases, and the junction held 4 bases outside the gene matches. The germline gives CDR1 LGHDT, CDR2 YNNKEL (reference sequence). In DNA form, the CDR3 reads TGTGCCAGCAGCCAAGGGAGCGGGGAGGGGGAGCTGTTTTTT. Its protein is CASSQGSGEGELFF.

This clonotype was counted at least ten times. The chain carries TRBV5-1 and TRBJ2-7, with D hard to call. From germline, CDR1 is SGHRS and CDR2 YFSETQ. The germline V and J ends were trimmed by 4 bases and 5 bases, with 4 bases remaining between them. The CDR3 spans 10 residues. The CDR3 is CASSPHEQYV. As DNA, the CDR3 is TGCGCCAGCAGCCCCCACGAGCAGTACGTC.

This clonotype was detected a few times. V and J are TRBV12-3 or TRBV12-4 and TRBJ1-5; D is unresolved. V gave up 1 base and J gave up 8 bases, with 9 bases separating them. The CDR3 sequence is 13 residues long. The CDR3 here is CASSLDRREPQHF. The CDR3 DNA sequence: TGTGCCAGCAGTTTAGATCGCCGGGAGCCCCAGCATTTT.

This chain links TRBV7-9 with TRBJ1-3, with D possibly being TRBD1 (6 bases). The CDR3 has 15 amino acids. V dropped 4 bases and J dropped 4 bases, with 14 bases sitting between them. CDR1 and CDR2 (germline): SEHNR, FQNEAQ (reference sequence). The CDR3, as DNA: TGTGCCAGCAGCTCCCTGGGGGGGCGAGGAAACACCATATATTTT. Translated: CASSSLGGRGNTIYF.

The genes are TRBV11-2 and TRBJ2-3; 9 bases fit TRBD2. Germline V gene data show CDR1 as SGHAT and CDR2 as FQNNGV. The CDR3 length is 18 residues. Trimming cost V 5 bases and J 1 base; bases outside gene matches: 13. Written as DNA, the CDR3 is TGTGCCAGCAGCCCCGCTAGCGGGGTGGCGTCGGGCACAGATACGCAGTATTTT. It translates to CASSPASGVASGTDTQYF.

This clonotype was found a few times. V gene TRBV4-1 combines with J gene TRBJ2-1; D gene unclear. The germline V and J ends were trimmed by 4 bases and 8 bases, with 12 bases remaining between them. The length of the CDR3 is 13 residues. Germline lookup yields CDR1 MGHRA and CDR2 YSYEKL. The CDR3 DNA reads TGCGCCAGCAGCCCTATTGTTAATGATGAGCAGTTCTTC. This sequence encodes CASSPIVNDEQFF.

This clonotype has a handful of counts. This chain links TRBV7-2 with TRBJ1-1, with D unresolved. The CDR3 consists of 14 residues. CDR1 is SGHTA, CDR2 FQGNSA, per germline. With 1 base removed from V and 1 base from J, the gap between germline ends came to 7 bases. The CDR3 nucleotides are TGTGCCAGCAGCTTAGAGCGGGGGAACACTGAAGCTTTCTTT. The encoded protein is CASSLERGNTEAFF.